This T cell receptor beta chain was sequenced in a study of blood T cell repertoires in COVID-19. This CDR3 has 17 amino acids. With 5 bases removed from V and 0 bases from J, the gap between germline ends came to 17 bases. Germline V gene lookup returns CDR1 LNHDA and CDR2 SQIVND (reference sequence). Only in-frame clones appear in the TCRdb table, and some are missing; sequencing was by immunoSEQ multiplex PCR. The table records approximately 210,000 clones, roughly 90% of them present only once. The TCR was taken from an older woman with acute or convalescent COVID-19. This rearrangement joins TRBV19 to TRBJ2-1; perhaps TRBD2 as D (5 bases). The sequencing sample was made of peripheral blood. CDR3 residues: CASSWNRGLSSYNEQFF. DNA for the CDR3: TGTGCCAGTAGTTGGAATCGCGGGCTCAGCTCCTACAATGAGCAGTTCTTC.